This T cell receptor beta chain was observed in a study of cytomegalovirus exposure and HLA in healthy donors. General observations from the study: CMV serostatus was the only immune exposure information that was available. Earlier findings revealed that most TCR beta V segments proved productive either about 87% or about 30% of the time. In a later analysis, compared with equally common non-associated chains, HLA-associated beta chains were more expanded.

The length of the CDR3 is 15 residues. Per the germline V gene, CDR1 is MGHRA and CDR2 is YSYEKL. With 0 bases removed from V and 3 bases from J, the gap between germline ends came to 9 bases. This clone was counted between two and nine times. What it binds is not known. 13 Jbeta primers and 60 Vbeta primers were used for the PCR. Original analysis: Unique TCR beta chains numbered around 80 million in a later analysis, with around 11 million shared. Generated by immunoSEQ multiplex PCR, the TCRdb table keeps only in-frame clones and is missing some. V and J calls and clone size are those listed in that table; D and trimming were worked out from the DNA. Of tens of thousands of clones listed, nearly 55% are singletons.

V and J are TRBV4-1 and TRBJ1-3; no firm D call. Sequencing input: PBMCs. This sequence originates from a woman aged 40 to 50 in good health and CMV-seropositive. Here the CDR3 reads CASSQDGVFGNTIYF. For the CDR3, the DNA is TGCGCCAGCAGCCAAGATGGAGTTTTTGGAAACACCATATATTTT.